A selection of T cell receptor beta chains follows, all from one sample in a study of blood T cells in healthy people across ages. TCRdb used MiXCR to reprocess the 5' RACE reads, holding one entry per CDR3 protein. Found here are approximately 1,700,000 distinct CDR3 sequences, approximately 39% of them singletons; the top ten hold under 25%. Sequencing input: blood. Receptor source: a human donor in good health. The CDR3 runs from the conserved cysteine through the conserved F or W. The order of the fields is V gene, J gene, D gene, clone size, CDR3 protein, CDR3 DNA. D genes are given only for firm matches. Clone size is stated in some rows and not others, as once, few, many or a class when expanded.

>TRBV5-1|TRBJ2-1|TRBD1|few
CASTDRQGAQNEQFF
TGCGCCAGCACCGATAGACAGGGGGCGCAAAATGAGCAGTTCTTC
>TRBV2|TRBJ2-4|TRBD1|.
CASNLDRGNIQYF
TGTGCCAGCAACTTAGACAGGGGCAACATTCAGTACTTC
>TRBV12-3/TRBV12-4|TRBJ1-3|.|.
CASSPPDRYSGNTIYF
TGTGCCAGCAGTCCCCCAGACAGATACTCTGGAAACACCATATATTTT
>TRBV20-1|TRBJ1-4|.|.
CSARDFFAEKLFF
TGCAGTGCTAGAGATTTCTTCGCCGAAAAACTGTTTTTT
>TRBV5-1|TRBJ2-6|.|.
CASSLEGDSGANVLTF
TGCGCCAGCAGCTTGGAAGGTGACTCTGGGGCCAACGTCCTGACTTTC
>TRBV12-3/TRBV12-4|TRBJ2-7|.|.
CASRPQGWSYEQYF
TGTGCCAGCAGGCCACAGGGATGGAGCTACGAGCAGTACTTC
>TRBV6-6|TRBJ1-2|TRBD1|few
CASSLGQEPYGYTF
TGTGCCAGCAGCCTCGGACAGGAGCCCTATGGCTACACCTTC
>TRBV6-5|TRBJ2-4|TRBD1|.
CASSYGQAGDIQYF
TGTGCCAGCAGTTACGGACAGGCAGGGGACATTCAGTACTTC
>TRBV4-2|TRBJ2-1|.|.
CASSQDRQHPAYNEQFF
TGTGCCAGCAGCCAAGATCGGCAACATCCAGCCTACAATGAGCAGTTCTTC
>TRBV3-1|TRBJ1-5|.|few
CASSHGSGSDQPQHF
TGTGCCAGCAGCCATGGATCGGGTAGCGATCAGCCCCAGCATTTT
>TRBV7-2|TRBJ2-1|.|few
CASSLFGRVGGLSNEQFF
TGTGCCAGCAGCTTATTCGGTCGGGTGGGGGGCCTGTCAAATGAGCAGTTCTTC
>TRBV6-4|TRBJ2-1|TRBD2|few
CASSQSGGAGDEQFF
TGTGCCAGCAGTCAGAGCGGGGGGGCCGGTGATGAGCAGTTCTTC
>TRBV27|TRBJ2-1|.|.
CASSLQYRHGSYNEQFF
TGTGCCAGCAGTTTACAATATCGGCACGGCTCCTACAATGAGCAGTTCTTC
>TRBV12-3/TRBV12-4|TRBJ2-2|.|.
CASSRGPRKNTGELFF
TGTGCCAGCAGTCGAGGTCCACGAAAGAACACCGGGGAGCTGTTTTTT
>TRBV3-1|TRBJ2-7|.|.
CASSREWAPYEQYF
TGTGCCAGCAGCCGGGAGTGGGCCCCCTACGAGCAGTACTTC
>TRBV20-1|TRBJ1-5|TRBD1|few
CSARPGQGIYSNQPQHF
TGCAGTGCTAGACCGGGACAGGGGATTTATAGCAATCAGCCCCAGCATTTT
>TRBV2|TRBJ2-5|.|.
CASMLTDQETQYF
TGTGCCAGCATGTTAACAGACCAAGAGACCCAGTACTTC
>TRBV25-1|TRBJ1-5|.|.
CASSEWWTGGASQPQHF
TGTGCCAGCAGTGAATGGTGGACCGGAGGGGCAAGTCAGCCCCAGCATTTT
>TRBV6-1|TRBJ2-5|TRBD1|.
CASSGRDRAFEQYF
TGTGCCAGCAGTGGTCGGGACAGGGCTTTTGAGCAGTACTTC
>TRBV9|TRBJ1-2|TRBD1|few
CASSVEDSRETGPLGYGYTF
TGTGCCAGCAGCGTAGAAGACTCGAGGGAGACAGGGCCGTTAGGGTATGGCTACACCTTC
>TRBV2|TRBJ1-2|.|few
CASSESRGSGYTF
TGTGCCAGCAGTGAAAGCAGGGGTAGCGGCTACACCTTC
>TRBV18|TRBJ2-3|.|.
CASSRTWSGTTDTQYF
TGTGCCAGCTCAAGAACCTGGAGCGGTACCACAGATACGCAGTATTTT
>TRBV12-3/TRBV12-4|TRBJ1-5|TRBD1|.
CASSDYRGDQPQHF
TGTGCCAGCAGCGATTACAGGGGCGATCAGCCCCAGCATTTT
>TRBV29-1|TRBJ2-7|.|.
CSVEDGTRYEQYF
TGCAGCGTTGAGGACGGCACCCGCTACGAGCAGTACTTC
>TRBV12-3/TRBV12-4|TRBJ2-5|.|many
CASRPGLQETQYF
TGTGCCAGCAGACCCGGACTCCAAGAGACCCAGTACTTC
>TRBV12-3/TRBV12-4|TRBJ2-3|.|.
CASSLFRGTTDTQYF
TGTGCCAGCAGTTTGTTCCGGGGGACCACAGATACGCAGTATTTT
>TRBV20-1|TRBJ2-5|.|.
CSASKGPLQETQYF
TGCAGTGCTTCCAAAGGACCGTTACAAGAGACCCAGTACTTC
>TRBV5-1|TRBJ1-2|TRBD1|.
CASSYGTEGGYTF
TGCGCCAGCAGCTACGGGACAGAAGGTGGCTACACCTTC
>TRBV7-2|TRBJ2-7|TRBD2|few
CASSPLAGGPHEQYF
TGTGCCAGCAGCCCACTAGCGGGGGGGCCTCACGAGCAGTACTTC
>TRBV12-3/TRBV12-4|TRBJ1-2|.|.
CASTLGLDSNYGYTF
TGTGCCAGCACCCTGGGCTTGGATTCTAACTATGGCTACACCTTC
>TRBV7-2|TRBJ2-6|.|few
CASSLRTGVAGANVLTF
TGTGCCAGCAGCCTCAGGACGGGTGTTGCTGGGGCCAACGTCCTGACTTTC
>TRBV15|TRBJ1-1|.|few
CATSRDLGMDTEAFF
TGTGCCACCAGCAGAGATCTTGGTATGGACACTGAAGCTTTCTTT
>TRBV7-9|TRBJ2-4|.|.
CASSLELVAGLGGKNIQYF
TGTGCCAGCAGCTTAGAGTTGGTTGCAGGGCTAGGAGGCAAAAACATTCAGTACTTC
>TRBV4-1|TRBJ1-2|TRBD1|.
CASSLNRDRNYGYTF
TGCGCCAGCAGCCTTAACCGGGACAGGAACTATGGCTACACCTTC
>TRBV7-2|TRBJ2-7|.|few
CASSPGGQGYEQYF
TGTGCCAGCAGCCCCGGGGGGCAGGGCTACGAGCAGTACTTC
>TRBV5-1|TRBJ2-1|TRBD2|.
CASSLASGGLDEQFF
TGCGCCAGCAGCTTGGCTAGCGGGGGGTTAGATGAGCAGTTCTTC
>TRBV7-2|TRBJ1-2|.|.
CASSLGGTGRSYGYTF
TGTGCCAGCAGCTTAGGGGGCACGGGGCGATCCTATGGCTACACCTTC
>TRBV7-2|TRBJ2-7|TRBD1|.
CASTQDRGELEQYF
TGTGCCAGCACCCAGGACAGGGGCGAACTGGAGCAGTACTTC
>TRBV4-3|TRBJ2-7|TRBD2|.
CASSQVPSGGGRREQYF
TGCGCCAGCAGCCAAGTACCGAGCGGGGGAGGTCGTCGCGAGCAGTACTTC
>TRBV11-3|TRBJ1-2|.|.
CASSLDEPVNYGYTF
TGTGCCAGCAGCTTAGATGAACCGGTTAACTATGGCTACACCTTC
>TRBV11-2|TRBJ1-2|.|.
CASSPGGPWTLGYTF
TGTGCCAGCAGCCCAGGAGGCCCCTGGACTCTGGGCTACACCTTC
>TRBV29-1|TRBJ2-1|.|.
CSIARLFPYNEQFF
TGCAGCATAGCAAGACTATTCCCCTACAATGAGCAGTTCTTC
>TRBV5-1|TRBJ2-7|TRBD1|.
CASSLDRGEDEQYF
TGCGCCAGCAGCCTAGACAGGGGCGAGGACGAGCAGTACTTC
>TRBV6-2/TRBV6-3|TRBJ2-1|.|.
CASSYLGDFNNEQFF
TGTGCCAGCAGTTATTTGGGAGATTTTAACAATGAGCAGTTCTTC
>TRBV5-1|TRBJ2-1|TRBD1|.
CASSSKTGGLSSYNEQFF
TGCGCCAGCAGCTCGAAAACAGGGGGATTGAGCTCCTACAATGAGCAGTTCTTC
>TRBV11-2|TRBJ1-3|.|.
CASSFTLDRSSGNTIYF
TGTGCCAGCAGCTTCACCCTTGACCGCAGCTCTGGAAACACCATATATTTT
>TRBV29-1|TRBJ2-3|TRBD2|.
CSGVAGVADMQYF
TGCAGCGGTGTAGCGGGGGTTGCAGATATGCAGTATTTT
>TRBV28|TRBJ2-7|.|few
CATRSDQDEQYF
TGTGCCACCCGGTCCGACCAGGACGAGCAGTACTTC
>TRBV9|TRBJ2-3|.|.
CASSPRWGTADTQYF
TGTGCCAGCAGCCCCAGGTGGGGTACCGCAGATACGCAGTATTTT
>TRBV3-1|TRBJ1-6|.|.
CASSRTGRDSPLHF
TGTGCCAGCAGCCGAACAGGGAGGGATTCACCCCTCCACTTT
>TRBV9|TRBJ2-1|TRBD1|.
CASRPTGGENEQFF
TGTGCCAGCAGGCCTACAGGGGGTGAGAATGAGCAGTTCTTC
>TRBV7-9|TRBJ2-1|.|.
CANQTLSGEQFF
TGTGCCAACCAGACCCTTTCGGGTGAGCAGTTCTTC
>TRBV6-5|TRBJ1-5|.|few
CASSYSPHNQPQHF
TGTGCCAGCAGTTACTCGCCACACAATCAGCCCCAGCATTTT
>TRBV2|TRBJ1-6|TRBD1|.
CASTSGQGLPPLHF
TGTGCCAGCACCTCGGGACAGGGGCTTCCACCCCTCCACTTT
>TRBV20-1|TRBJ2-7|.|.
CSASAGGSFEQYF
TGCAGTGCCAGCGCGGGTGGATCTTTTGAGCAGTACTTC
>TRBV27|TRBJ2-6|.|.
CASSFFLGLGANVLTF
TGTGCCAGCAGTTTTTTCCTAGGGCTCGGGGCCAACGTCCTGACTTTC